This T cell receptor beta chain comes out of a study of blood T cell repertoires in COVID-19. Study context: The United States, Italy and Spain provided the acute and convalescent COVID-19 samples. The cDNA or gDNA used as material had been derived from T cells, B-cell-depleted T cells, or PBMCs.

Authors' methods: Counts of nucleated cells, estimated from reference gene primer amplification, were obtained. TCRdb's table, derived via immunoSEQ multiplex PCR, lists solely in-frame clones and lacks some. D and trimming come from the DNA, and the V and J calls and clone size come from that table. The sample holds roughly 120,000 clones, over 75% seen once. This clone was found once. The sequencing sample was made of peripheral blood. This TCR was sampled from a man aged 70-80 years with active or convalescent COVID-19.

CDR3 in amino acids: CASSLGLAPSYEQYF. Here the CDR3 DNA reads TGCGCCAGCAGCTTAGGTCTAGCGCCTTCCTACGAGCAGTACTTC. This chain links TRBV5-1 with TRBJ2-7, with D possibly matching TRBD2 (6 bases). Trimming stripped 2 bases from V and 1 base from J, with 13 bases between. In germline, CDR1 is SGHRS, CDR2 YFSETQ. The CDR3 has 15 amino acids.